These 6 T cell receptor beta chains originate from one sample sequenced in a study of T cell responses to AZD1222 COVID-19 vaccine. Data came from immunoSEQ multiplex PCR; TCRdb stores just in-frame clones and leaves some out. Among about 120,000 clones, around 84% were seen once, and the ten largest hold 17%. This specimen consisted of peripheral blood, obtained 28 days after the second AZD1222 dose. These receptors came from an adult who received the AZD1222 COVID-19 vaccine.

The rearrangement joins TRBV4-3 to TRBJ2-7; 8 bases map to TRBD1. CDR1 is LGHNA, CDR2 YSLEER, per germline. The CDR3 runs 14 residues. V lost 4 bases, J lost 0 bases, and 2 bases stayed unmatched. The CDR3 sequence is CASSRTGSSYEQYF. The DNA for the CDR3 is TGCGCCAGCAGCCGGACAGGGAGCTCCTACGAGCAGTACTTC.

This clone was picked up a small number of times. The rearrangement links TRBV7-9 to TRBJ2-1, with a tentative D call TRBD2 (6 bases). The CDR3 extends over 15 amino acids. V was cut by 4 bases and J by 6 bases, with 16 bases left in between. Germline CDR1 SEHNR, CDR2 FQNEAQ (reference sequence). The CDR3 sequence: CASSWTRGSLNEQFF. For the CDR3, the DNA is TGTGCCAGCAGCTGGACTCGGGGGAGCCTCAATGAGCAGTTCTTC.

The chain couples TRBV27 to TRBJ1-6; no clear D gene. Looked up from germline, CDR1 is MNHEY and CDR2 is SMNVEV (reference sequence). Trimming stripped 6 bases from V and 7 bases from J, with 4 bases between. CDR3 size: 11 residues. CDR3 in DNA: TGTGCCAGCAGGGGGAATTCACCCCTCCACTTT. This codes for CASRGNSPLHF.

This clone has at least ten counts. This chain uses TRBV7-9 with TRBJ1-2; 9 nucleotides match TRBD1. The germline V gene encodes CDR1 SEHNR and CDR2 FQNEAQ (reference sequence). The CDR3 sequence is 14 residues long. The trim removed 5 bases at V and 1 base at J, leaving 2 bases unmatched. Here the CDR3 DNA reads TGTGCCAGCAGCCGGGACAGGGTTAACTATGGCTACACCTTC. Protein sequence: CASSRDRVNYGYTF. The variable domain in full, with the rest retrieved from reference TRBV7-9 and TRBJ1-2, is DTGVSQNPRHKITKRGQNVTFRCDPISEHNRLYWYRQTLGQGPEFLTYFQNEAQLEKSRLLSDRFSAERPKGSFSTLEIQRTEQGDSAMYLCASSRDRVNYGYTFGSGTRLTVV.

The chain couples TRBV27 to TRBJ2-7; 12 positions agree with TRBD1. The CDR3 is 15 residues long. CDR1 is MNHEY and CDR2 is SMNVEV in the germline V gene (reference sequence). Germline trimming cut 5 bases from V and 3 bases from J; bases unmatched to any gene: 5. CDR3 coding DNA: TGTGCCAGCAGTCAAGGGACAGGGGGCTACTACGAGCAGTACTTC. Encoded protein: CASSQGTGGYYEQYF.

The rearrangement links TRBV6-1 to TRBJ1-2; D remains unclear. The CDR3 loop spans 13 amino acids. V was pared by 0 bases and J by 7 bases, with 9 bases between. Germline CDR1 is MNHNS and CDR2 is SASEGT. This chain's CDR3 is CASSEATRRGYTF. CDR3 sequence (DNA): TGTGCCAGCAGTGAAGCGACCAGGCGTGGCTACACCTTC.